Listed below are T cell receptor beta chains from one sample, sequenced in a study of T-cell memory formation after mild COVID-19. MiXCR, run by TCRdb on the 5' RACE reads, gives a single entry per CDR3 protein. The sample yields about 470,000 distinct CDR3 sequences, about 20% seen once. The sample comprised PBMCs or a T cell subset sorted from them (not recorded which). The receptors here all came from an adult woman who had mild COVID-19 (a few samples of this study predate the infection). Cell type and time point are not known. Both conserved end residues are part of each CDR3. Each record gives: V gene, J gene, D gene, clone size, CDR3 protein, CDR3 DNA. A D gene is named only where the DNA matches it firmly. Clone size is given for some rows only: seen once, a few or many times, or a class if the clone is expanded.

V gene: TRBV11-2; J gene: TRBJ1-5; D gene: -; clone size: few; CDR3 protein: CASSLGPLDQPQHF; CDR3 DNA: TGTGCCAGCAGCTTAGGGCCGTTGGATCAGCCCCAGCATTTT
V gene: TRBV4-2; J gene: TRBJ2-5; D gene: TRBD2; clone size: few; CDR3 protein: CASSQAASGGADQETQYF; CDR3 DNA: TGTGCCAGCAGCCAAGCGGCTAGCGGGGGGGCGGACCAAGAGACCCAGTACTTC
V gene: TRBV7-9; J gene: TRBJ1-1; D gene: -; clone size: -; CDR3 protein: CASSLRETLNTEAFF; CDR3 DNA: TGTGCCAGCAGCTTAAGGGAAACCTTGAACACTGAAGCTTTCTTT
V gene: TRBV2; J gene: TRBJ2-3; D gene: -; clone size: few; CDR3 protein: CASSGSYTDTQYF; CDR3 DNA: TGTGCCAGCAGTGGCAGCTACACAGATACGCAGTATTTT
V gene: TRBV10-3; J gene: TRBJ1-4; D gene: -; clone size: -; CDR3 protein: CAISESVVTNEKLFF; CDR3 DNA: TGTGCCATCAGTGAGTCGGTAGTAACTAATGAAAAACTGTTTTTT
V gene: TRBV2; J gene: TRBJ2-7; D gene: TRBD2; clone size: -; CDR3 protein: CASSEVAGSYEQYF; CDR3 DNA: TGTGCCAGCAGTGAAGTAGCGGGGTCCTACGAGCAGTACTTC
V gene: TRBV29-1; J gene: TRBJ2-7; D gene: -; clone size: -; CDR3 protein: CSVSQGPYEQYF; CDR3 DNA: TGCAGCGTCTCACAGGGACCCTACGAGCAGTACTTC
V gene: TRBV5-1; J gene: TRBJ1-1; D gene: -; clone size: -; CDR3 protein: CASRAAGQRNTEAFF; CDR3 DNA: TGCGCCAGCAGAGCTGCTGGACAGAGGAACACTGAAGCTTTCTTT
V gene: TRBV5-1; J gene: TRBJ1-1; D gene: -; clone size: -; CDR3 protein: CASSLWTRAEAFF; CDR3 DNA: TGCGCCAGCAGCTTGTGGACCAGGGCTGAAGCTTTCTTT
V gene: TRBV4-2; J gene: TRBJ2-5; D gene: -; clone size: few; CDR3 protein: CASSGVSGETQYF; CDR3 DNA: TGTGCCAGCAGCGGTGTCTCAGGGGAGACCCAGTACTTC
V gene: TRBV10-3; J gene: TRBJ2-2; D gene: -; clone size: few; CDR3 protein: CAISEKSPLTGELFF; CDR3 DNA: TGTGCCATCAGTGAAAAGTCCCCGTTAACCGGGGAGCTGTTTTTT
V gene: TRBV6-4; J gene: TRBJ2-2; D gene: -; clone size: -; CDR3 protein: CASTTDSSQTGELFF; CDR3 DNA: TGTGCCAGCACGACAGACTCGAGCCAAACCGGGGAGCTGTTTTTT
V gene: TRBV7-8; J gene: TRBJ2-7; D gene: TRBD1; clone size: -; CDR3 protein: CASSLAATGLESYEQYF; CDR3 DNA: TGTGCCAGCAGCTTAGCGGCGACAGGGTTGGAGTCCTACGAGCAGTACTTC
V gene: TRBV11-1; J gene: TRBJ2-1; D gene: TRBD2; clone size: -; CDR3 protein: CASTLSGTSYNEQFF; CDR3 DNA: TGTGCCAGCACCCTTAGCGGGACCTCCTACAATGAGCAGTTCTTC
V gene: TRBV7-3; J gene: TRBJ2-1; D gene: -; clone size: many; CDR3 protein: CASSRVGQSSYNEQFF; CDR3 DNA: TGTGCCAGCTCCCGCGTGGGTCAGAGCTCCTACAATGAGCAGTTCTTC
V gene: TRBV5-6; J gene: TRBJ2-1; D gene: TRBD2; clone size: -; CDR3 protein: CASSLTSGRAVAYNEQFF; CDR3 DNA: TGTGCCAGCAGCTTGACTAGCGGGAGGGCCGTGGCCTACAATGAGCAGTTCTTC
V gene: TRBV15; J gene: TRBJ2-5; D gene: -; clone size: few; CDR3 protein: CATSRDRAQQETQYF; CDR3 DNA: TGTGCCACCAGCAGAGATCGTGCACAGCAAGAGACCCAGTACTTC
V gene: TRBV7-8; J gene: TRBJ1-2; D gene: -; clone size: few; CDR3 protein: CASSSTVPYGYTF; CDR3 DNA: TGTGCCAGCAGCTCGACGGTCCCCTATGGTTACACCTTC
V gene: TRBV11-2; J gene: TRBJ2-7; D gene: -; clone size: few; CDR3 protein: CASRPGGTGNVHEQYF; CDR3 DNA: TGTGCCAGCAGGCCAGGCGGTACGGGGAACGTCCACGAGCAGTACTTC
V gene: TRBV2; J gene: TRBJ2-7; D gene: TRBD2; clone size: few; CDR3 protein: CASSVGRWTSGYEQYF; CDR3 DNA: TGTGCCAGCAGTGTTGGTCGGTGGACTAGCGGGTACGAGCAGTACTTC
V gene: TRBV18; J gene: TRBJ1-1; D gene: -; clone size: -; CDR3 protein: CASSPVRGRAFF; CDR3 DNA: TGTGCCAGCTCACCGGTAAGAGGGAGAGCTTTCTTT
V gene: TRBV12-3/TRBV12-4; J gene: TRBJ2-1; D gene: -; clone size: few; CDR3 protein: CASTIGGRNEQFF; CDR3 DNA: TGTGCCAGCACCATAGGGGGTAGGAATGAGCAGTTCTTC
V gene: TRBV24-1; J gene: TRBJ2-1; D gene: -; clone size: few; CDR3 protein: CATSVGAWENEQFF; CDR3 DNA: TGTGCCACCAGTGTGGGCGCTTGGGAGAATGAGCAGTTCTTC
V gene: TRBV5-1; J gene: TRBJ2-1; D gene: -; clone size: many; CDR3 protein: CASSLVAGTRDNEQFF; CDR3 DNA: TGCGCCAGCAGCTTGGTGGCGGGGACCAGGGACAATGAGCAGTTCTTC
V gene: TRBV7-2; J gene: TRBJ1-6; D gene: TRBD1; clone size: -; CDR3 protein: CASSPTPGQGWKTLHF; CDR3 DNA: TGTGCCAGCAGCCCAACACCGGGACAGGGTTGGAAGACCCTCCACTTT
V gene: TRBV5-1; J gene: TRBJ2-3; D gene: TRBD2; clone size: -; CDR3 protein: CASSLDGGGADTQYF; CDR3 DNA: TGCGCCAGCAGCTTGGATGGCGGGGGGGCAGATACGCAGTATTTT
V gene: TRBV12-3/TRBV12-4; J gene: TRBJ1-2; D gene: -; clone size: -; CDR3 protein: CASSFQGIYGYTF; CDR3 DNA: TGTGCCAGCAGTTTCCAGGGTATCTATGGCTACACCTTC
V gene: TRBV12-3/TRBV12-4; J gene: TRBJ1-1; D gene: -; clone size: few; CDR3 protein: CASSLSGVRTEAFF; CDR3 DNA: TGTGCCAGCAGTTTGTCGGGGGTTCGTACTGAAGCTTTCTTT
V gene: TRBV7-9; J gene: TRBJ2-1; D gene: -; clone size: few; CDR3 protein: CASSLTGTEQFF; CDR3 DNA: TGTGCCAGCAGCCTCACCGGGACTGAGCAGTTCTTC
V gene: TRBV10-3; J gene: TRBJ2-7; D gene: -; clone size: -; CDR3 protein: CAISGRGESHEQYF; CDR3 DNA: TGTGCCATCAGTGGTCGAGGGGAAAGTCACGAGCAGTACTTC
V gene: TRBV30; J gene: TRBJ2-3; D gene: TRBD1; clone size: many; CDR3 protein: CAWSQQGNTQYF; CDR3 DNA: TGTGCCTGGAGTCAACAGGGGAATACGCAGTATTTT
V gene: TRBV15; J gene: TRBJ2-1; D gene: -; clone size: few; CDR3 protein: CATSRPDGHYNEQFF; CDR3 DNA: TGTGCCACCAGCAGGCCCGACGGCCACTACAATGAGCAGTTCTTC
V gene: TRBV5-1; J gene: TRBJ2-7; D gene: TRBD1; clone size: few; CDR3 protein: CASSLGDRELAHEQYF; CDR3 DNA: TGCGCCAGCAGCTTGGGGGACAGGGAACTCGCCCACGAGCAGTACTTC
V gene: TRBV24-1; J gene: TRBJ1-1; D gene: TRBD1; clone size: few; CDR3 protein: CATSARDRPNTEAFF; CDR3 DNA: TGTGCCACCAGTGCTAGGGACAGACCGAACACTGAAGCTTTCTTT
V gene: TRBV24-1; J gene: TRBJ2-1; D gene: TRBD2; clone size: many; CDR3 protein: CATSDLTGGGNEQFF; CDR3 DNA: TGTGCCACCAGTGATTTGACCGGCGGGGGGAATGAGCAGTTCTTC
V gene: TRBV5-1; J gene: TRBJ2-7; D gene: -; clone size: -; CDR3 protein: CASSLDGRATEQYF; CDR3 DNA: TGCGCCAGCAGCTTGGATGGGAGAGCTACGGAGCAGTACTTC
V gene: TRBV29-1; J gene: TRBJ2-6; D gene: -; clone size: few; CDR3 protein: CSVESWTVSGANVLTF; CDR3 DNA: TGCAGCGTTGAATCATGGACGGTCTCTGGGGCCAACGTCCTGACTTTC
V gene: TRBV7-9; J gene: TRBJ1-5; D gene: -; clone size: -; CDR3 protein: CASSLAGGNDINQPQHF; CDR3 DNA: TGTGCCAGCAGCTTAGCAGGAGGGAACGATATCAATCAGCCCCAGCATTTT
V gene: TRBV5-1; J gene: TRBJ2-7; D gene: TRBD1; clone size: -; CDR3 protein: CASSTGQGLHEQYF; CDR3 DNA: TGCGCCAGCAGCACTGGACAGGGCCTCCACGAGCAGTACTTC
V gene: TRBV7-9; J gene: TRBJ2-1; D gene: TRBD2; clone size: few; CDR3 protein: CASSFLAGLNNEQFF; CDR3 DNA: TGTGCCAGCAGCTTTCTAGCGGGATTGAACAATGAGCAGTTCTTC
V gene: TRBV4-1; J gene: TRBJ2-1; D gene: TRBD2; clone size: many; CDR3 protein: CASSRGLAASYNEQFF; CDR3 DNA: TGCGCCAGCAGCCGGGGACTAGCGGCCTCCTACAATGAGCAGTTCTTC
V gene: TRBV9; J gene: TRBJ2-7; D gene: TRBD2; clone size: -; CDR3 protein: CASSVDTSGIYEQYF; CDR3 DNA: TGTGCCAGCAGCGTAGATACTAGCGGGATCTACGAGCAGTACTTC
V gene: TRBV4-2; J gene: TRBJ2-1; D gene: TRBD2; clone size: many; CDR3 protein: CASSPAGGPNNEQFF; CDR3 DNA: TGTGCCAGCAGCCCAGCGGGAGGGCCTAACAATGAGCAGTTCTTC
V gene: TRBV9; J gene: TRBJ2-7; D gene: -; clone size: -; CDR3 protein: CASSVGDHEQYF; CDR3 DNA: TGTGCCAGCAGCGTCGGGGACCACGAGCAGTACTTC
V gene: TRBV3-1; J gene: TRBJ1-1; D gene: -; clone size: few; CDR3 protein: CASSQGQMGAFF; CDR3 DNA: TGTGCCAGCAGCCAGGGTCAGATGGGAGCTTTCTTT
V gene: TRBV7-9; J gene: TRBJ1-2; D gene: -; clone size: -; CDR3 protein: CAGLDANYGYTF; CDR3 DNA: TGTGCCGGCCTGGACGCTAACTATGGCTACACCTTC
V gene: TRBV12-3/TRBV12-4; J gene: TRBJ2-1; D gene: TRBD2; clone size: many; CDR3 protein: CASGTSGGANEQFF; CDR3 DNA: TGTGCCAGCGGGACTAGCGGGGGGGCCAATGAGCAGTTCTTC
V gene: TRBV30; J gene: TRBJ1-6; D gene: TRBD1; clone size: few; CDR3 protein: CAWTSGGRGSPLHF; CDR3 DNA: TGTGCCTGGACGTCAGGGGGCCGAGGTTCACCCCTCCACTTT
V gene: TRBV7-3; J gene: TRBJ2-1; D gene: TRBD1; clone size: -; CDR3 protein: CASSLLGQGRLNEQFF; CDR3 DNA: TGTGCCAGCAGCCTACTAGGACAGGGCCGATTAAATGAGCAGTTCTTC
V gene: TRBV7-3; J gene: TRBJ2-5; D gene: TRBD1; clone size: few; CDR3 protein: CASSTTGKETQYF; CDR3 DNA: TGTGCCAGCAGCACGACAGGGAAAGAGACCCAGTACTTC
V gene: TRBV18; J gene: TRBJ2-7; D gene: TRBD2; clone size: -; CDR3 protein: CASSPGLAGGEQYF; CDR3 DNA: TGTGCCAGCTCACCGGGCCTAGCGGGAGGCGAGCAGTACTTC
V gene: TRBV24-1; J gene: TRBJ2-5; D gene: TRBD1; clone size: -; CDR3 protein: CATSDEAGTGGEETQYF; CDR3 DNA: TGTGCCACCAGTGATGAGGCAGGGACAGGGGGCGAAGAGACCCAGTACTTC
V gene: TRBV13; J gene: TRBJ2-7; D gene: TRBD2; clone size: -; CDR3 protein: CASSGTGTSSYEQYF; CDR3 DNA: TGTGCCAGCAGCGGTACCGGGACTAGTTCCTACGAGCAGTACTTC
V gene: TRBV24-1; J gene: TRBJ1-5; D gene: -; clone size: -; CDR3 protein: CATSDFRGDNQPQHF; CDR3 DNA: TGTGCCACCAGTGATTTTAGGGGGGACAACCAGCCCCAGCATTTT
V gene: TRBV7-9; J gene: TRBJ2-7; D gene: -; clone size: -; CDR3 protein: CASSWSVEQYF; CDR3 DNA: TGTGCCAGCAGCTGGTCAGTCGAGCAGTACTTC
V gene: TRBV2; J gene: TRBJ1-4; D gene: -; clone size: few; CDR3 protein: CASTGGATNEKLFF; CDR3 DNA: TGTGCCAGTACTGGGGGGGCAACTAATGAAAAACTGTTTTTT
V gene: TRBV19; J gene: TRBJ1-1; D gene: TRBD1; clone size: -; CDR3 protein: CASSNRGQMNTEAFF; CDR3 DNA: TGTGCCAGTAGTAATCGGGGACAGATGAACACTGAAGCTTTCTTT
V gene: TRBV20-1; J gene: TRBJ2-7; D gene: -; clone size: few; CDR3 protein: CSARSPQSYEQYF; CDR3 DNA: TGCAGTGCTAGATCCCCCCAATCCTACGAGCAGTACTTC
V gene: TRBV7-9; J gene: TRBJ2-7; D gene: -; clone size: -; CDR3 protein: CASSPRAADYEQYF; CDR3 DNA: TGTGCCAGCAGCCCCCGCGCCGCTGACTACGAGCAGTACTTC
V gene: TRBV29-1; J gene: TRBJ1-2; D gene: -; clone size: many; CDR3 protein: CSVKGSSLSGYTF; CDR3 DNA: TGCAGCGTTAAAGGGTCATCCCTTAGCGGCTACACCTTC